Each of the 6 T cell receptor beta chains below was sequenced from the same sample in a study of T cell repertoires in cytomegalovirus infection. TCRdb ran MiXCR on the reads and lists one entry per CDR3 protein. The sample lists 550,000 to 700,000 distinct CDR3 sequences; just under 40% were seen once. Antigens of these TCRs are unknown. The sample here was cultured PBMCs, taken from culture after CMV antigen stimulation. Receptors originate from a human donor in good health (CMV status not recorded). Some clones in this sample may be carry-over from other donors' samples.

This clonotype was counted between two and nine times. The chain is built from TRBV7-2 and TRBJ1-3; D unresolved. In germline, CDR1 is SGHTA, CDR2 FQGNSA. V lost 5 bases and J lost 2, with 16 bases in between. The CDR3 is 16 residues long. DNA of the CDR3: TGTGCCAGCAGCCCATGGGAGGGAATGGCTGGAAACACCATATATTTT. It translates to CASSPWEGMAGNTIYF.

The count of this clonotype is one. A much larger clone differs from this one at a single base, so this may be a read error. The gene calls are TRBV7-2 and TRBJ1-1, with D hard to call. Germline V gene data show CDR1 as SGHTA and CDR2 as FQGNSA. CDR3 length equals 15 residues. Written as DNA, the CDR3 is TGTGCCAGCAGCTTAGTAAGACACCTTCGGACTGTAGCTTTCTTT. Protein: CASSLVRHLRTVAFF.

This clonotype was observed a handful of times. The chain joins TRBV7-6 to TRBJ2-7; the D gene is possibly TRBD2 (5 bases). Germline lookup yields CDR1 SGHVS and CDR2 FNYEAQ. The CDR3 is made up of 14 amino acids. The V end was cut by 0 bases, the J end by 7 bases, with 13 bases between. Written as DNA, the CDR3 is TGTGCCAGCAGCTTAGCGGGCGGGTCGGAAGAGCAGTACTTC. Protein sequence: CASSLAGGSEEQYF.

J is TRBJ1-5 and V is TRBV7-9; no clear D. Trimming pared 3 bases from V and 5 bases from J, leaving 11 bases between. Germline V gene lookup returns CDR1 SEHNR and CDR2 FQNEAQ (reference sequence). This CDR3 spans 14 amino acids. The CDR3 region has the DNA TGTGCCAGCAGCTTCGCACTTGCCGATCAGCCCCAGCATTTT. It specifies CASSFALADQPQHF.

The chain couples TRBV3-1 to TRBJ2-3; D call uncertain. The CDR3 spans 13 residues. Germline CDR1 is LGHDT and CDR2 is YNNKEL (reference sequence). V lost 0 bases to trimming and J lost 6 bases, with 7 bases between them. The CDR3 region has the DNA TGTGCCAGCAGCCAAGAAAGGCGCGATACGCAGTATTTT. Residues: CASSQERRDTQYF.

The DNA for the CDR3 is TGTGCCAGCAGTTCTTGGACAGGGCCAACTGAAGCTTTCTTT. Residues: CASSSWTGPTEAFF. The chain links TRBV28 to TRBJ1-1; the match to TRBD1 covers 8 bases. The CDR3 is 14 residues long. Germline values: CDR1 MDHEN, CDR2 SYDVKM. With V trimmed by 4 bases and J by 5 bases, 6 bases remained unmatched.